This T cell receptor beta chain was obtained from a study of PD-1 blockade in classical Hodgkin lymphoma. The overall study: With a 2-week interval, patients received intravenous nivolumab at 3 mg/kg. Study-wide points: TCR diversity in CD4+, not CD8+, cells rose significantly by C4D1. In newly diagnosed patients, baseline TCR diversity was reportedly below that of healthy donors. Nivolumab starters within 1 year of ASCT were excluded.

Some clones are missing from TCRdb's copy, which holds only in-frame ones; the method was immunoSEQ multiplex PCR. Of roughly 61,000 clones in the sample, less than 95% were seen once. On this clone: Its antigen is unidentified.

Exposure to brentuximab vedotin varied, and each patient had relapsed following autologous stem cell transplantation. Per germline, CDR1 MNHNY and CDR2 SVGAGI (reference sequence). Trimming left V 6 bases short and J 0 bases short, with 6 bases between. The length of the CDR3 is 12 residues. The clonotype comes from a human donor with classical Hodgkin lymphoma. Sequenced here: peripheral blood mononuclear cells (PBMCs), sampled before the second cycle of nivolumab. The rearrangement links TRBV6-6 to TRBJ2-7, with a possible D match to TRBD2 (6 bases). DNA for the CDR3: TGTGCCAGCAGCGGGAGCTCCTACGAGCAGTACTTC. Protein sequence: CASSGSSYEQYF.